These T cell receptor beta chains were read from a single sample in a study of identical twins. TCRdb re-called the 5' RACE reads through MiXCR, storing one row per CDR3 protein. Of a few hundred thousand distinct CDR3 sequences listed, roughly 18% are singletons. Specimen: naive T cells sorted from blood. Receptors originate from a man aged 45-65 years in good health. Each CDR3 is given with its conserved first and last residue. Fields, in order: V gene, clone size, D gene, J gene, CDR3 DNA, CDR3 protein. The D gene is left open where the match is weak. Rows may omit the clone size; those that give it use once, few, many or a size class.

TRBV28	few	-	TRBJ2-5	TGTGCCAGCAGTACCAGTAGCCCCCGGCAGAACTTC	CASSTSSPRQNF
TRBV19	many	TRBD2	TRBJ2-1	TGTGCCAGTACCTTGGGGGGGGTAAGTGAGCAGTTCTTC	CASTLGGVSEQFF
TRBV20-1	few	-	TRBJ2-4	TGCAGTGCTAGGCGCCCTCAGCAGGACATTCAGTACTTC	CSARRPQQDIQYF
TRBV5-1	-	TRBD2	TRBJ2-2	TGCGCCAGCAGCATCGGTAGCGGGGCGACCGGGGAGCTGTTTTTT	CASSIGSGATGELFF
TRBV20-1	few	TRBD2	TRBJ2-7	TGCAGTGCACGCGGCGGGAGGGCCGGTAACGAGCAGTACTTC	CSARGGRAGNEQYF
TRBV28	few	-	TRBJ2-1	TGTGCCAGCAGTCCCGGACAGATGGATGAGCAGTTCTTC	CASSPGQMDEQFF
TRBV18	-	-	TRBJ1-1	TGTGCCAGCTCACCACCGGGGCATAAGATTAAGAACACTGAAGCTTTCTTT	CASSPPGHKIKNTEAFF
TRBV6-1	-	-	TRBJ1-5	TGTGCCAGCAGGCTACGACTTGATAGCAATCAGCCCCAGCATTTT	CASRLRLDSNQPQHF
TRBV6-5	-	-	TRBJ2-5	TGTGCCAGCAGTTGGGGGACGGCACAAGAGACCCAGTACTTC	CASSWGTAQETQYF
TRBV12-3/TRBV12-4	-	TRBD2	TRBJ2-7	TGTGCCAGCAGTCTATCCCTCCTGCGGGAGGGGGACCCATACGAGCAGTACTTC	CASSLSLLREGDPYEQYF
TRBV7-9	once	-	TRBJ2-1	TGTGCCAGCAGCTCGGACCGGGCCACCTTTGAGCAGTTCTTC	CASSSDRATFEQFF
TRBV5-1	many	-	TRBJ2-7	TGCGCCAGCAGCAGGGGACAATTTGGGGAGCAGTACTTC	CASSRGQFGEQYF
TRBV27	-	-	TRBJ1-2	TGTGCCAGTACCGGGACTCCCAACTATGGCTACACCTTC	CASTGTPNYGYTF
TRBV7-9	many	-	TRBJ2-7	TGTGCCAGCAGCTTAGATGGACCTGACAGTTACGAGCAGTACTTC	CASSLDGPDSYEQYF
TRBV20-1	-	-	TRBJ1-2	TGCAGTGCTAGACGGGAAGAAGTGAGGGGCTACACCTTC	CSARREEVRGYTF
TRBV15	many	TRBD1	TRBJ2-7	TGTGCCACCAGCAGCCGGGACAGTTCCTACGAGCAGTACTTC	CATSSRDSSYEQYF
TRBV12-3/TRBV12-4	few	-	TRBJ2-2	TGTGCCAGCACCCTCGACAGGCTAGGCACCGGGGAGCTGTTTTTT	CASTLDRLGTGELFF
TRBV20-1	-	-	TRBJ2-7	TGCAGTGCCAAGGACGGAACCTACGAGCAGTACTTC	CSAKDGTYEQYF
TRBV27	few	-	TRBJ1-1	TGTGCCAGCACCTCCGTGGGGAACACTGAAGCTTTCTTT	CASTSVGNTEAFF
TRBV20-1	many	-	TRBJ1-6	TGCAGTGCTAGACACCACGGGCAGTATAATTCACCCCTCCACTTT	CSARHHGQYNSPLHF
TRBV5-6	many	-	TRBJ2-7	TGTGCCAGCAGTTACGGACTACAATCCTACGAGCAGTACTTC	CASSYGLQSYEQYF
TRBV6-1	-	TRBD2	TRBJ2-3	TGTGCCAGCCGGCGCGGGGGTGGCGATACGCAGTATTTT	CASRRGGGDTQYF
TRBV20-1	-	TRBD1	TRBJ1-1	TGCAGTGTCCAGGGGGTGTGGGCGAACACTGAAGCTTTCTTT	CSVQGVWANTEAFF
TRBV14	many	TRBD2	TRBJ2-3	TGTGCCTCCTCGGGGGGAGATACGCAGTATTTT	CASSGGDTQYF
TRBV10-3	few	TRBD2	TRBJ2-1	TGTGCCACGAAACGTGGGACGGGACTAGAGTACAATGAGCAGTTCTTC	CATKRGTGLEYNEQFF
TRBV15	-	-	TRBJ2-3	TGTGCCACCAGCACCCGTCGGCTATCTAGCACAGATACGCAGTATTTT	CATSTRRLSSTDTQYF
TRBV12-3/TRBV12-4	-	TRBD2	TRBJ2-1	TGTGCCAGCAGTTTAGGGCTAGCGGGGGGGATCTACAATGAGCAGTTCTTC	CASSLGLAGGIYNEQFF
TRBV5-1	many	-	TRBJ2-1	TGCGCCAGCAGCATAGACATAAGCTCCTACAATGAGCAGTTCTTC	CASSIDISSYNEQFF
TRBV5-6	many	TRBD2	TRBJ2-5	TGTGCCAGCAGCTTGACTAGCGGCGAGACCCAGTACTTC	CASSLTSGETQYF
TRBV6-5	-	-	TRBJ1-5	TGTGCCAGCAGTTACGGTGTAGATCAGCCCCAGCATTTT	CASSYGVDQPQHF
TRBV20-1	few	-	TRBJ2-5	TGCAGTGCTAGAGCGTGGTTTTCCCAAGAGACCCAGTACTTC	CSARAWFSQETQYF
TRBV27	many	-	TRBJ1-3	TGTGCCAGCAGTTTCCGGGGGATGGCTGGAAACACCATATATTTT	CASSFRGMAGNTIYF
TRBV4-3	few	-	TRBJ1-1	TGCGCCAGCAGCCAAGATTACCGAGAGAACACTGAAGCTTTCTTT	CASSQDYRENTEAFF
TRBV18	-	-	TRBJ2-7	TGTGCCAGCTCACCAGCGGCGGGAAGTCCCTACGAGCAGTACTTC	CASSPAAGSPYEQYF
TRBV12-3/TRBV12-4	-	TRBD2	TRBJ2-1	TGTGCCAGCTCAACTAGCGGGGGTAGGAATGAGCAGTTCTTC	CASSTSGGRNEQFF
TRBV20-1	-	-	TRBJ1-5	TGCAGTGCTAGAGATCAAGGGAGTCAGCCCCAGCATTTT	CSARDQGSQPQHF
TRBV5-8	-	TRBD2	TRBJ2-1	TGTGCCAGCAGCTTGGCGGCGGGGGGGCAGAATGAGCAGTTCTTC	CASSLAAGGQNEQFF
TRBV20-1	-	-	TRBJ2-7	TGCAGTGCCAAGACCCCTAGCCACGAGCAGTACTTC	CSAKTPSHEQYF
TRBV27	-	TRBD1	TRBJ2-7	TGTGCCAGCAGTTTATCAGGGACAGCCTACGAGCAGTACTTC	CASSLSGTAYEQYF
TRBV4-1	few	-	TRBJ2-1	TGCGCCAGCAGCCCCTGGGGAGAGGGAGGAACAAGAAGCTCCTACAATGAGCAGTTCTTC	CASSPWGEGGTRSSYNEQFF
TRBV4-1	-	TRBD1	TRBJ2-7	TGCGCCAGCAGCCAAGCGCTACAGGGGCGGCCCTACGAGCAGTACTTC	CASSQALQGRPYEQYF
TRBV7-2	-	TRBD1	TRBJ1-4	TGTGCCAGCAGATTGGACAGGGGCTATGAAAAACTGTTTTTT	CASRLDRGYEKLFF
TRBV12-3/TRBV12-4	few	TRBD1	TRBJ1-1	TGTGCCAGCAGGGAAATCCAGGGGGTGGGGACTGAAGCTTTCTTT	CASREIQGVGTEAFF
TRBV7-2	-	TRBD1	TRBJ1-2	TGTGCCAGCAGCGTAAGCGGACAGGGGACCGGCTACACCTTC	CASSVSGQGTGYTF
TRBV7-2	many	-	TRBJ2-1	TGTGCCAGCAGCTTAGCGTACGTCGTCCACAATGAGCAGTTCTTC	CASSLAYVVHNEQFF
TRBV5-6	-	-	TRBJ2-1	TGTGCCAGCAGCTTGGCCCACCTCAATGAGCAGTTCTTC	CASSLAHLNEQFF
TRBV9	many	-	TRBJ2-7	TGTGCCAGCAGCGTAGGTGACGGTCCCTACGAGCAGTACTTC	CASSVGDGPYEQYF
TRBV29-1	-	TRBD1	TRBJ2-5	TGCAGCGTACCGGGACAGGCGAACCAAGAGACCCAGTACTTC	CSVPGQANQETQYF
TRBV9	many	-	TRBJ2-2	TGTGCCAGCAGCCCGAGCCAGCACGCGAACACCGGGGAGCTGTTTTTT	CASSPSQHANTGELFF
TRBV15	-	-	TRBJ1-5	TGTGCCACCAGCAGTTACAGGGCAGGTCAGCCCCAGCATTTT	CATSSYRAGQPQHF
TRBV20-1	many	TRBD1	TRBJ2-5	TGCAGTGCTAGAGTTTGGGGACAGTCCCAAGAGACCCAGTACTTC	CSARVWGQSQETQYF
TRBV29-1	many	TRBD2	TRBJ2-3	TGCAGCGTTGAATTCGCGGGAGGGCCCCCAGATACGCAGTATTTT	CSVEFAGGPPDTQYF
TRBV20-1	few	-	TRBJ1-5	TGCAGTGCTAGAAAACGGGGGAATCAGCCCCAGCATTTT	CSARKRGNQPQHF
TRBV20-1	many	-	TRBJ2-3	TGCAGTGCTAGTACCGGGGGCCAGGGAACAGATACGCAGTATTTT	CSASTGGQGTDTQYF
TRBV20-1	few	TRBD1	TRBJ1-5	TGCAGTGCTAGAGGTGGACAGGGCACTAGCAATCAGCCCCAGCATTTT	CSARGGQGTSNQPQHF
TRBV11-1	many	-	TRBJ2-1	TGTGCCAGCAGCCCCGGGGCAGCGGAGGGGGTCAATGAGCAGTTCTTC	CASSPGAAEGVNEQFF
TRBV11-2	many	TRBD2	TRBJ2-1	TGTGCCACCCACCATCTTAGCGGGATGGGTTACAATGAGCAGTTCTTC	CATHHLSGMGYNEQFF
TRBV20-1	-	TRBD1	TRBJ1-6	TGCAGTGCTAGAGCCCACCACCGGACAGGGCAAGATAATTCACCCCTCCACTTT	CSARAHHRTGQDNSPLHF
TRBV5-1	-	-	TRBJ1-1	TGCGCCAGCAGCTTATCCATTGGGGAGAACACTGAAGCTTTCTTT	CASSLSIGENTEAFF
TRBV18	-	-	TRBJ2-5	TGTGCCAGCTCGCGGGACAGTCGCCAAGAGACCCAGTACTTC	CASSRDSRQETQYF